The next 17 T cell receptor beta chains were all read from a single sample in a study of shared clonotypes between healthy human individuals (dated by TCRdb to 2018 to 2020). The method was the immunoSEQ multiplex PCR assay. TCRdb mirrors the immuneACCESS table, restricted to in-frame sequences. Some clones are absent from its copies; in checked studies, under half trace to an unresolved V gene, and the reason for the others is unknown. The sample table records 450,000 to 600,000 clones; 79% of these occur just once. The top ten hold over 9.5% of the sample. The sequencing sample was made of PBMCs. Source of these receptors: a woman between 40 and 55 years old in good health. Some clones in this sample may be carry-over from other donors' samples.

V is TRBV7-2 and J is TRBJ2-7; possibly TRBD1 or TRBD2 for D (5 bases each). The V end lost 3 bases, the J end lost 4 bases, and 16 bases lay between the germline ends. Per the germline V gene, CDR1 is SGHTA and CDR2 is FQGNSA. The CDR3 is 15 residues long. Here the CDR3 DNA reads TGTGCCAGCAGCTTTGGTGAAGGGGAGTGGTACGAGCAGTACTTC. It specifies CASSFGEGEWYEQYF.

The CDR3 reads CASSFEEGETQYF. CDR3 nucleotides: TGTGCCAGCAGTTTTGAGGAGGGGGAGACCCAGTACTTC. This chain uses TRBV27 with TRBJ2-5, with TRBD2 as a possible D gene (6 bases). The germline gives CDR1 MNHEY, CDR2 SMNVEV (reference sequence). This CDR3 spans 13 amino acids. V dropped 3 bases and J dropped 5 bases, with 10 bases sitting between them.

Points on this clone: A much bigger clone sits one base away, suggesting this may be a read error. The same CDR3 is also encoded by other DNA sequences in this sample. J is TRBJ2-3 and V is TRBV7-2; 7 bases are shared with TRBD2. CDR3 size: 14 residues. Germline CDR1 is SGHTA and CDR2 is FQGNSA. The DNA for the CDR3 is TGTGCCAGCAGCCCGACGACTAGCACAGACACGCAGTATTTT. Amino acid sequence: CASSPTTSTDTQYF.

The chain recombines TRBV6-1 with TRBJ2-7; 7 bases are a match to TRBD1. This CDR3 is 13 amino acids long. Per germline, CDR1 MNHNS and CDR2 SASEGT. Losses at the gene ends were 5 bases for V and 3 bases for J; bases not matched to a gene: 4. CDR3 region: CASSPGTDYEQYF. Here the CDR3 DNA reads TGTGCCAGCAGTCCAGGGACAGACTACGAGCAGTACTTC.

This chain uses TRBV19 with TRBJ1-2, with D possibly matching TRBD1 (5 bases). Germline-derived CDR1 and CDR2 are LNHDA and SQIVND (reference sequence). V was shortened by 5 bases and J by 4 bases, with 14 bases between the two germline ends. CDR3 length: 14 residues. The CDR3: CASSPQGGLYGYTF. For the CDR3, the DNA is TGTGCCAGTAGTCCCCAGGGAGGCCTCTATGGCTACACCTTC.

This clone was seen a handful of times. This rearrangement joins TRBV2 to TRBJ1-2; 8 nucleotides align to TRBD1. The V gene end was trimmed by 7 bases and the J gene end by 4 bases; junction bases not matched to a gene: 14. Germline assignment: CDR1 SNHLY and CDR2 FYNNEI. The CDR3 is 16 residues long. The CDR3 sequence: CASTPTTQGAGYGYTF. The DNA for the CDR3 is TGTGCCAGCACCCCCACAACCCAGGGGGCGGGCTATGGCTACACCTTC. Based on the CDR3 plus reference TRBV2 and TRBJ1-2, the full variable domain is EPEVTQTPSHQVTQMGQEVILRCVPISNHLYFYWYRQILGQKVEFLVSFYNNEISEKSEIFDDQFSVERPDGSNFTLKIRSTKLEDSAMYFCASTPTTQGAGYGYTFGSGTRLTVV.

The rearrangement links TRBV28 to TRBJ2-7; 7 bases fit TRBD2. Germline V gene lookup returns CDR1 MDHEN and CDR2 SYDVKM. Trimming removed 8 bases from V and 2 bases from J; junction bases left unmatched: 3. The CDR3 spans 12 residues. This chain's CDR3 is CASAGTTYEQYF. CDR3 nucleotides: TGTGCCAGCGCCGGGACTACCTACGAGCAGTACTTC. Using reference TRBV28 and TRBJ2-7 for the parts outside the CDR3, the full variable domain is DVKVTQSSRYLVKRTGEKVFLECVQDMDHENMFWYRQDPGLGLRLIYFSYDVKMKEKGDIPEGYSVSREKKERFSLILESASTNQTSMYLCASAGTTYEQYFGPGTRLTVT.

The V call is TRBV29-1, the J call TRBJ1-4; D is unresolved. V gave up 4 bases and J gave up 7 bases, with 16 bases separating them. This CDR3 contains 14 residues. The germline CDR1 and CDR2 sequences are SQVTM and ANQGSEA. For the CDR3, the DNA is TGCAGCGTTGGAGAGGCAGGTTCGGGTGAAAAACTGTTTTTT. Translating gives CSVGEAGSGEKLFF.

The rearrangement joins TRBV2 to TRBJ2-2; no clear D gene. Trimming shortened V by 3 bases and J by 4 bases, and 12 bases separated the two germline ends. Looked up from germline, CDR1 is SNHLY and CDR2 is FYNNEI. CDR3 length: 15 residues. The CDR3 DNA sequence: TGTGCCAGCAGTGAGTACAGTTCGGTCACCGGGGAGCTGTTTTTT. It codes for CASSEYSSVTGELFF.

V gene TRBV15 combines with J gene TRBJ2-5, with TRBD1 matching 7 bases. Losses at the gene ends were 5 bases for V and 5 bases for J; bases not matched to a gene: 14. Per germline, CDR1 LNHNV and CDR2 YYDKDF (reference sequence). This CDR3 has 16 amino acids. The CDR3 bases are TGTGCCACCAGCGACCAAGGAAGACAGGGTTGGGAGACCCAGTACTTC. It is translated as CATSDQGRQGWETQYF.

The chain joins TRBV7-2 to TRBJ2-7, with TRBD2 matching over 11 bases. The ends lost 5 bases at V and 6 bases at J; junction bases unmatched: 0. This CDR3 contains 12 residues. The germline gives CDR1 SGHTA, CDR2 FQGNSA. CDR3 sequence reads: CASSTSGGEQYF. CDR3 DNA: TGTGCCAGCAGCACTAGCGGGGGCGAGCAGTACTTC.

V gene TRBV12-5 combines with J gene TRBJ2-3; D is ambiguous. From germline, CDR1 is LGHNT and CDR2 FRNRAP. V lost 7 bases, J lost 6 bases, and 8 bases lay in between. The CDR3 length is 11 residues. CDR3 nucleotides: TGTGCTAGTGCCACTGGCGATACGCAGTATTTT. It codes for CASATGDTQYF. The complete variable domain, with remaining parts taken from reference TRBV12-5 and TRBJ2-3, reads DARVTQTPRHKVTEMGQEVTMRCQPILGHNTVFWYRQTMMQGLELLAYFRNRAPLDDSGMPKDRFSAEMPDATLATLKIQPSEPRDSAVYFCASATGDTQYFGPGTRLTVL.

A word on this clone: A much larger clone differs from this one at a single base, so this may be a read error. The J gene is TRBJ1-5, the V gene TRBV28; 8 bases agree with TRBD1. V dropped 6 bases and J dropped 5; count of bases not matched to a gene: 9. The CDR3 spans 15 residues. Germline values: CDR1 MDHEN, CDR2 SYDVKM. The CDR3 spells CASSRGLQGDQPQHF. CDR3 DNA: TGTGCCAGCAGCAGGGGGCTACAGGGGGATCAGCCCCAGCATTTT.

This clone was detected once. The rearrangement joins TRBV19 to TRBJ1-2; TRBD1 agrees at 8 bases. CDR3 length equals 15 residues. The germline gives CDR1 LNHDA, CDR2 SQIVND (reference sequence). V was pared by 7 bases and J by 7 bases, with 14 bases of the junction left unmatched. CDR3 amino acids: CASNQRPGQAFGYTF. The CDR3 DNA sequence: TGTGCCAGTAACCAACGACCGGGACAGGCATTTGGCTACACCTTC.

Worth noting for this clone: A far larger clone is one nucleotide away, so this likely arose from a read error. V and J are TRBV6-5 and TRBJ2-5; tentatively, D is TRBD2 (5 bases). The CDR3 sequence is 15 residues long. From germline, CDR1 is MNHEY and CDR2 SVGAGI. V lost 0 bases and J lost 5, with 13 bases in between. CDR3 sequence (DNA): TGTGCCAGCAGTTACTCTTTATACCGCGGGGAGACCCAGTACTTC. It yields the protein CASSYSLYRGETQYF.

Points on this clone: Germline and junction disagree at one end, which may indicate a read error. The rearrangement joins TRBV4-1 to TRBJ1-5; D is possibly TRBD1 (6 bases). The CDR3 contains 17 residues. CDR1 and CDR2 from the germline V gene are MGHRA and YSYEKL. CDR3 nucleotides: TGCGCCAGCGGCCACCCGACAGGAGAGAATAGCAATCAGCCCCAGCATTTT. Its protein is CASGHPTGENSNQPQHF.

The chain carries TRBV27 and TRBJ2-5, with D unresolved. This CDR3 has 14 residues. The germline CDR1 and CDR2 sequences are MNHEY and SMNVEV (reference sequence). Trimming took 4 bases from V and 2 from J, leaving 11 bases between them. The DNA of the CDR3 is TGTGCCAGCAGTTCATTAGACGGACAAGAGACCCAGTACTTC. It translates to CASSSLDGQETQYF.